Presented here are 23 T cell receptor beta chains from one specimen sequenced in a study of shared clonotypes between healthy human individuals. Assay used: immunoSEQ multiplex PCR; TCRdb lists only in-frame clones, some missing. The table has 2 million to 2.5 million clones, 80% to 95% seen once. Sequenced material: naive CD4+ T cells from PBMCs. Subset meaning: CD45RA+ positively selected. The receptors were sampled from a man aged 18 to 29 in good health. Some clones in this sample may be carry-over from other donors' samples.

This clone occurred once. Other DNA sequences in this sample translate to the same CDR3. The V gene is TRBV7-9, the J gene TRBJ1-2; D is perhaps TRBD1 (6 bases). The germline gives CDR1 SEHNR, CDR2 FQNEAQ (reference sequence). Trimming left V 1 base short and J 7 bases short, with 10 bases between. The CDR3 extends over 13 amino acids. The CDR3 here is CASSLDVGGGYTF. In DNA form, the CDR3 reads TGTGCCAGCAGCTTAGATGTAGGGGGTGGCTACACCTTC. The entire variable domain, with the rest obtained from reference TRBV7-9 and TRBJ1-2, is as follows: DTGVSQNPRHKITKRGQNVTFRCDPISEHNRLYWYRQTLGQGPEFLTYFQNEAQLEKSRLLSDRFSAERPKGSFSTLEIQRTEQGDSAMYLCASSLDVGGGYTFGSGTRLTVV.

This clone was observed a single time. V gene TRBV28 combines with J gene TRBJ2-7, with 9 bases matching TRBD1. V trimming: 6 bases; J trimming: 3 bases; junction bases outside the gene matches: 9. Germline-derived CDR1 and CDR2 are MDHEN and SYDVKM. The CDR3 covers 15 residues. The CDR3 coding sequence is TGTGCCAGCAGCCAGCGCCGGGACAGGGTCTACGAGCAGTACTTC. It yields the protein CASSQRRDRVYEQYF.

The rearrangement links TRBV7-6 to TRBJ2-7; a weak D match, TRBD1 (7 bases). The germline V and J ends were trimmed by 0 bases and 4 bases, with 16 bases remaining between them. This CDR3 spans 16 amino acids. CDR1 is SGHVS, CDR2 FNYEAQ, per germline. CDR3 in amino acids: CASSLALGQGGYEQYF. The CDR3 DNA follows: TGTGCCAGCAGCTTAGCTCTAGGGCAGGGGGGATACGAGCAGTACTTC.

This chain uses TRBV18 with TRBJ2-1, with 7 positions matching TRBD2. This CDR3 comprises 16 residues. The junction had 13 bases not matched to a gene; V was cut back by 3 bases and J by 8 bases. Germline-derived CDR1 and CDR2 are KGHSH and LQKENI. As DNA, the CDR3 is TGTGCCAGCTCACCCTTGGGGGGAGGGCCATCAGATGAGCAGTTCTTC. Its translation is CASSPLGGGPSDEQFF. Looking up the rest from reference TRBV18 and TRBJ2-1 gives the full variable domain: NAGVMQNPRHLVRRRGQEARLRCSPMKGHSHVYWYRQLPEEGLKFMVYLQKENIIDESGMPKERFSAEFPKEGPSILRIQQVVRGDSAAYFCASSPLGGGPSDEQFFGPGTRLTVL.

The CDR3 is CASSQSDRGETQYF. The CDR3 DNA sequence: TGTGCCAGCAGTCAATCGGACAGGGGAGAGACCCAGTACTTC. V and J are TRBV27 and TRBJ2-5, with 9 nucleotides matching TRBD1. The ends lost 5 bases at V and 4 bases at J; junction bases unmatched: 5. The germline V gene has CDR1 MNHEY and CDR2 SMNVEV (reference sequence). The CDR3 length is 14 residues.

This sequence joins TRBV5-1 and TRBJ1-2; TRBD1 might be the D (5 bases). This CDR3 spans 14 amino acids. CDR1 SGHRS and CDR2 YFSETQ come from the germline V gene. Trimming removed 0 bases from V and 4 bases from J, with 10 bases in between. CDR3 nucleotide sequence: TGCGCCAGCAGCTTGGCCCCGGGGGGCTATGGCTACACCTTC. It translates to CASSLAPGGYGYTF.

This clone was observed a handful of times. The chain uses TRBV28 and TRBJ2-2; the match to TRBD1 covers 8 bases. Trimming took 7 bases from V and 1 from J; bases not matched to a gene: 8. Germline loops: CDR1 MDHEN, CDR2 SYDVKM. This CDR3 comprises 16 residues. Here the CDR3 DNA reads TGTGCCAGCACTCTCCCCGGGACAGGGAACACCGGGGAGCTGTTTTTT. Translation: CASTLPGTGNTGELFF.

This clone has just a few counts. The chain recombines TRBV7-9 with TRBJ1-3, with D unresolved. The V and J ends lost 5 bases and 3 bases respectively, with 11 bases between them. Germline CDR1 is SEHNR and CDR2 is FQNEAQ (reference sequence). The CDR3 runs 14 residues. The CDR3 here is CASSPRGIGNTIYF. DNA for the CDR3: TGTGCCAGCAGCCCTCGCGGAATTGGAAACACCATATATTTT. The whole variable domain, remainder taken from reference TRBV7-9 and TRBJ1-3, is DTGVSQNPRHKITKRGQNVTFRCDPISEHNRLYWYRQTLGQGPEFLTYFQNEAQLEKSRLLSDRFSAERPKGSFSTLEIQRTEQGDSAMYLCASSPRGIGNTIYFGEGSWLTVV.

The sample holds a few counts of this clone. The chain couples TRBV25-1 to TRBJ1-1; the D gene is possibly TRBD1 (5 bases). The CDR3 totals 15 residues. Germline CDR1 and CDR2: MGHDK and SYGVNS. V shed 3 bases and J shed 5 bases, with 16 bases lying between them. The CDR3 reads CASSDARTGETEAFF. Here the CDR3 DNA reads TGTGCCAGCAGTGATGCCCGGACGGGGGAGACTGAAGCTTTCTTT. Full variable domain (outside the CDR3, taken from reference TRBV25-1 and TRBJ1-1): EADIYQTPRYLVIGTGKKITLECSQTMGHDKMYWYQQDPGMELHLIHYSYGVNSTEKGDLSSESTVSRIRTEHFPLTLESARPSHTSQYLCASSDARTGETEAFFGQGTRLTVV.

In DNA, the CDR3 is TGTGCCAGCTCACGAGAGGATGGTTGGGAGCTGTTTTTT. Translated: CASSREDGWELFF. The genes are TRBV18 and TRBJ2-2; D unresolved. The CDR3 has 13 amino acids. Between the trimmed V and J ends, which lost 4 bases and 9 bases, there was a span of 12 bases. Germline assignment: CDR1 KGHSH and CDR2 LQKENI.

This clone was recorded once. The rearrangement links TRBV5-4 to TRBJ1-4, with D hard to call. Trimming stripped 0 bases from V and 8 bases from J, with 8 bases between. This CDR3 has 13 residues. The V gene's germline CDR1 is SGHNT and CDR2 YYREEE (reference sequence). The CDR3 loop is CASSLEGREKLFF. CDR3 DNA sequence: TGTGCCAGCAGCTTGGAAGGAAGAGAAAAACTGTTTTTT.

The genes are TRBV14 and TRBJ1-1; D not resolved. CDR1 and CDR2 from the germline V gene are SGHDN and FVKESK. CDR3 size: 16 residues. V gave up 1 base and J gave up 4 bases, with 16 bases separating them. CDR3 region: CASSQGRSRWSTEAFF. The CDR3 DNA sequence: TGTGCCAGCAGCCAAGGGCGGAGTCGATGGTCCACTGAAGCTTTCTTT.

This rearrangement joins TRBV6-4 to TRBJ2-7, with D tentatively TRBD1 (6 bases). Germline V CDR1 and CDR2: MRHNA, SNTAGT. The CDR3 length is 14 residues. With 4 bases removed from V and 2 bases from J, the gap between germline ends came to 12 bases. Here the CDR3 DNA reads TGTGCCAGCAGTGCCCAGTGGGGGCCCTACGAGCAGTACTTC. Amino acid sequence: CASSAQWGPYEQYF.

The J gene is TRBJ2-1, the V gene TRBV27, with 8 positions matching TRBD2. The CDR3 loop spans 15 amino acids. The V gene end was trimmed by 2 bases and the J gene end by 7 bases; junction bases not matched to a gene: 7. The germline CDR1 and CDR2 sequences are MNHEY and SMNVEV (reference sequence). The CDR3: CASSLDGRGGNEQFF. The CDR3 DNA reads TGTGCCAGCAGTTTAGACGGGAGGGGGGGTAATGAGCAGTTCTTC.

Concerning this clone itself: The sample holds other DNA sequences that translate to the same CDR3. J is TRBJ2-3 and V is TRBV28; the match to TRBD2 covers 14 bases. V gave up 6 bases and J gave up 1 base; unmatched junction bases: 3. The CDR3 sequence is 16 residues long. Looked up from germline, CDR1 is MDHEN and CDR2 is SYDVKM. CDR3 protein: CASSPGLAGGTDTQYF. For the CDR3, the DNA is TGTGCCAGCAGCCCGGGACTAGCGGGGGGCACAGATACGCAGTATTTT.

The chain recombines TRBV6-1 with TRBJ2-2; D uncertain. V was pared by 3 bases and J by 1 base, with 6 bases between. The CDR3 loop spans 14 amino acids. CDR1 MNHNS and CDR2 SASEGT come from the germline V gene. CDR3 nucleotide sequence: TGTGCCAGCAGTGACTCAGAGAACACCGGGGAGCTGTTTTTT. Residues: CASSDSENTGELFF.

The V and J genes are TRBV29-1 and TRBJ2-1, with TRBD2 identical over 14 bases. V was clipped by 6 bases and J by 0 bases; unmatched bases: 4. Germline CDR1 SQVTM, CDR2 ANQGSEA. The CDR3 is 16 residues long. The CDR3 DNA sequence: TGCAGCGTCTGGACTAGCGGGAGGTCCTCCTACAATGAGCAGTTCTTC. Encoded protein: CSVWTSGRSSYNEQFF.

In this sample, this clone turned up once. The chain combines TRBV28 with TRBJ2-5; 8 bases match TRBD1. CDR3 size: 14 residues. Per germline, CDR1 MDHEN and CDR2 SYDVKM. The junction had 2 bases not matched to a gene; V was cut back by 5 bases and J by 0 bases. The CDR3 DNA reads TGTGCCAGCAGTCGGGGACAGGACCAAGAGACCCAGTACTTC. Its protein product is CASSRGQDQETQYF.

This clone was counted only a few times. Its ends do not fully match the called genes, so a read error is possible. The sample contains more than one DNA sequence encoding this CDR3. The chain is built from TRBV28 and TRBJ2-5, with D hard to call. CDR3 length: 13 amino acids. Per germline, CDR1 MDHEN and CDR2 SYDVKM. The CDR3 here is CASSLSYQETQYF. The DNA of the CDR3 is TGTGCCAGCAGCTTATCGTACCAAGAGACCCAGTACTTC. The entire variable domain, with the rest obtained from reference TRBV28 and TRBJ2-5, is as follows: DVKVTQSSRYLVKRTGEKVFLECVQDMDHENMFWYRQDPGLGLRLIYFSYDVKMKEKGDIPEGYSVSREKKERFSLILESASTNQTSMYLCASSLSYQETQYFGPGTRLLVL.

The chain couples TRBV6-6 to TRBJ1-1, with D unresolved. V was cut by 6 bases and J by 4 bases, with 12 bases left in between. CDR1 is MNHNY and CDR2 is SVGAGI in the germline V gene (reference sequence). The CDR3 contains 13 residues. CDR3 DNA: TGTGCCAGCAGATCCCGGGAAGGCACTGAAGCTTTCTTT. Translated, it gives CASRSREGTEAFF.

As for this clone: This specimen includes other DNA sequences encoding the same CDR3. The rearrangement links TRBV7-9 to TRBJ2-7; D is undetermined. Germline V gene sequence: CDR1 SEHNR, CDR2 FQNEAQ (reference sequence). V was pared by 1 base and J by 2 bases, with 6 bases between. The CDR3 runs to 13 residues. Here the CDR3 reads CASSLGGPYEQYF. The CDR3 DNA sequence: TGTGCCAGCAGCTTAGGGGGTCCCTACGAGCAGTACTTC.

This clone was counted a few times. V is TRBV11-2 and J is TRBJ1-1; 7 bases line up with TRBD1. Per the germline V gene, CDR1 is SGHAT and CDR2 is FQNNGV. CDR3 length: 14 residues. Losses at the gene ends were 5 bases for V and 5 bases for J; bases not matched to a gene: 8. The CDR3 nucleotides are TGTGCCAGCAGCCCAGACAGGGTGGGAACTGAAGCTTTCTTT. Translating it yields CASSPDRVGTEAFF.

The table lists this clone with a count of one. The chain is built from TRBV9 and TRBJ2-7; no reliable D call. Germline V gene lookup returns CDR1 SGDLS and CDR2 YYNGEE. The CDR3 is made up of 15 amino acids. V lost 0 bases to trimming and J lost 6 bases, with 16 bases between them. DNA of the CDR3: TGTGCCAGCAGCGTAGTGGCGGCCCCGGAAGGCGAGCAGTACTTC. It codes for CASSVVAAPEGEQYF.